Listed below are T cell receptor beta chains from one sample, sequenced in a study of blood T cell repertoires in COVID-19. Sequenced by immunoSEQ multiplex PCR; TCRdb stores in-frame clones only, minus some. The sample consists of about 67,000 clones, 75% to 90% of them appearing once. Sequenced: peripheral blood. The receptors were gathered from a man between 50 and 59 years old with active COVID-19. CDR3s include the opening cysteine and the closing phenylalanine or tryptophan. The D gene is left open where the match is weak. Size is omitted from some rows. Given values are once, few, many or a class for expanded clones.

V gene	J gene	clone size	D gene	CDR3 DNA	CDR3 protein
TRBV27	TRBJ1-1	many	-	TGTGCCAGCAGTTATCGGGGGATGAACACTGAAGCTTTCTTT	CASSYRGMNTEAFF
TRBV10-3	TRBJ2-7	-	TRBD2	TGTGCCATCAGTGAGTCGTTAGTAGGCGGGGGGGCCTACGAGCAGTACTTC	CAISESLVGGGAYEQYF
TRBV10-3	TRBJ2-7	-	TRBD1	TGTGCCATCAGCCAGGGACAGGGAGATGTGTACGAGCAGTACTTC	CAISQGQGDVYEQYF
TRBV2	TRBJ2-1	-	TRBD2	TGTGCCAGCAGGGCGGGAGGCTACAATGAGCAGTTCTTC	CASRAGGYNEQFF
TRBV20-1	TRBJ1-6	-	-	TGCAGTGCTAGTCCATCACGGGGCGGGGGTTCACCCCTCCACTTT	CSASPSRGGGSPLHF
TRBV7-6	TRBJ2-7	-	-	TGTGCCAGCAGCTTAGATGCAGGGAACACCTACGAGCAGTACTTC	CASSLDAGNTYEQYF
TRBV4-3	TRBJ1-2	-	-	TGCGCCAGCAGCCAAGGCCCCCTTGCAGGGACTTACTATGGCTACACCTTC	CASSQGPLAGTYYGYTF
TRBV19	TRBJ1-1	few	TRBD1	TGTGCCAGTAGTATCCGGACAGGGGGGTTTTACACTGAAGCTTTCTTT	CASSIRTGGFYTEAFF
TRBV3-1/TRBV3-2	TRBJ2-5	-	TRBD2	TGTGCCAGCAGCCAAGATAGGACTAGCGGGGGGCCAGACGCCCAGTACTTC	CASSQDRTSGGPDAQYF
TRBV10-3	TRBJ1-5	once	-	TGTGCCATCGGGGCTGATCAGCCCCAGCATTTT	CAIGADQPQHF
TRBV5-4	TRBJ2-1	-	TRBD1	TGTGCCAGCAGCGTTACAGGGGGGACCTACAATGAGCAGTTCTTC	CASSVTGGTYNEQFF
TRBV5-1	TRBJ2-3	-	TRBD1	TGCGCCAGCAGCCCAGGGGGTTCAGATACGCAGTATTTT	CASSPGGSDTQYF
TRBV27	TRBJ2-1	few	-	TGTGCCAGCAGATCCCGCCGGGACTCCTTTTCTGATGAGCAGTTCTTC	CASRSRRDSFSDEQFF
TRBV19	TRBJ1-1	-	-	TGTGCCAGTAGTGGAACACAGGGTGTCACTGAAGCTTTCTTT	CASSGTQGVTEAFF
TRBV19	TRBJ2-5	-	-	TGTGCCAGTAGTAGGGACTTGGATGGAGAGACCCAGTACTTC	CASSRDLDGETQYF
TRBV4-1	TRBJ2-5	-	TRBD2	TGCGCCAGCAGCCGGCTATCCGGACTAGCTGAAGAGACCCAGTACTTC	CASSRLSGLAEETQYF
TRBV19	TRBJ2-7	-	TRBD2	TGTGCCAGTAGTATTGTCGTGGAGACTAGCGGGCCTTACTACGAGCAGTACTTC	CASSIVVETSGPYYEQYF
TRBV7-2	TRBJ2-3	once	TRBD2	TGTGCCAGCAGCTTAGCTGTGCTAGCGGGAGGCCTCGGCACAGATACGCAGTATTTT	CASSLAVLAGGLGTDTQYF
TRBV6-4	TRBJ2-1	-	-	TGTGCCAGCAGTGAAAAACCACATGATGAGCAGTTCTTC	CASSEKPHDEQFF
TRBV2	TRBJ2-7	-	-	TGTGCCAGCACAATTGGAGGGGAGCAGTACTTC	CASTIGGEQYF
TRBV28	TRBJ2-1	-	TRBD2	TGTGCCAGCAGATCGGGACTAGCGGGAGTACGCAATGAGCAGTTCTTC	CASRSGLAGVRNEQFF
TRBV11-1	TRBJ2-7	once	-	TGTGCCAGCAGCGCGGACAGTTCTTACGAGCAGTACTTC	CASSADSSYEQYF
TRBV7-2	TRBJ2-7	-	-	TGTGCCAGCAGCTTAGGCCGGCTAGGATCCTACGAGCAGTACTTC	CASSLGRLGSYEQYF
TRBV27	TRBJ2-7	-	-	TGTGCCAGCAGTTTCCGGGACGGCGGGGACGAGCAGTACTTC	CASSFRDGGDEQYF
TRBV6-5	TRBJ1-1	-	-	TGTGCCAGCACGCGCGGCCAAGGTGAAGCTTTCTTT	CASTRGQGEAFF